Listed here is a single TCR beta chain. Original data processing: Cell counts per sample came from amplifying reference gene primers. Assay: immunoSEQ multiplex PCR; the TCRdb copy retains only in-frame clones and omits some. V and J calls and clone size are copied from that table; D and trimming were computed from the DNA. Found here are about 140,000 clones, around four fifths of them singletons; the top ten hold 4%. The sample is drawn from a study of blood T cell repertoires in COVID-19. Study information: Researchers got acute and convalescent COVID-19 samples from the United States, Italy and Spain. Sources were T cells, B-cell-depleted T cells, or PBMCs; the material itself was cDNA or gDNA.

The CDR3 has 16 residues. Germline V lookup: CDR1 SGDLS, CDR2 YYNGEE. The germline V and J ends were trimmed by 4 bases and 8 bases, with 22 bases remaining between them. Sequences were obtained from peripheral blood. V is TRBV9 and J is TRBJ2-1, with D maybe TRBD2 (6 bases). The receptor was isolated from a woman aged 80 or older with acute or convalescent COVID-19. The CDR3 DNA reads as TGTGCCAGCAGCCCCCCCCCGGGACTCTCAACCGATGAGCAGTTCTTC. This translates into CASSPPPGLSTDEQFF. Variable domain in full (rest from reference TRBV9 and TRBJ2-1): DSGVTQTPKHLITATGQRVTLRCSPRSGDLSVYWYQQSLDQGLQFLIQYYNGEERAKGNILERFSAQQFPDLHSELNLSSLELGDSALYFCASSPPPGLSTDEQFFGPGTRLTVL.